This T cell receptor (beta chain) originates from a study of OX40 agonist ivuxolimab in advanced cancers. TCRdb keeps only in-frame clones here, not all; method: immunoSEQ multiplex PCR. The table has about 28,000 clones, 65% to 80% seen once. This clone has just a few counts. Antigen specificity is unknown. Regarding the study as a whole: More expanded clones were seen, on average, in CD8+ T cells than in CD4+.

Autoimmune disease history or systemic immunosuppression disqualified patients. Trimming at V came to 4 bases and at J to 2 bases, leaving 6 bases not matched to a gene. Germline values: CDR1 MNHEY, CDR2 SVGAGI. This CDR3 has 16 residues. This clonotype was sampled from an adult with an advanced solid tumor such as melanoma, head and neck, liver or kidney cancer. Sequencing used CD4+ or CD8+ T cells sorted from blood, obtained in a trial of the OX40 agonist ivuxolimab. The chain carries TRBV6-5 and TRBJ1-4; 8 bases match TRBD1. This chain's CDR3 is CASSSRNRGTNEKLFF. CDR3 nucleotide sequence: TGTGCCAGCAGTTCCCGAAACAGGGGGACTAATGAAAAACTGTTTTTT.